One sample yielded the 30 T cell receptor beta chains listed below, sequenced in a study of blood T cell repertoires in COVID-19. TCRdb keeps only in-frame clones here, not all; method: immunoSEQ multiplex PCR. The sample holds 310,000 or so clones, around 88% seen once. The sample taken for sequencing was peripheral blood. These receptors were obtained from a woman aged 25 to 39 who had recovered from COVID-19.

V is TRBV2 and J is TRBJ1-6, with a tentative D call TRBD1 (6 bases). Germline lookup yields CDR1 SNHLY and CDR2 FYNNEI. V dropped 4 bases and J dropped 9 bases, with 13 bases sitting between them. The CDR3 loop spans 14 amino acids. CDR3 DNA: TGTGCCAGCAGTGCTCACCGGGACATTTCACCCCTCCACTTT. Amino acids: CASSAHRDISPLHF. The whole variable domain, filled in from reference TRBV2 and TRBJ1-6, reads EPEVTQTPSHQVTQMGQEVILRCVPISNHLYFYWYRQILGQKVEFLVSFYNNEISEKSEIFDDQFSVERPDGSNFTLKIRSTKLEDSAMYFCASSAHRDISPLHFGNGTRLTVT.

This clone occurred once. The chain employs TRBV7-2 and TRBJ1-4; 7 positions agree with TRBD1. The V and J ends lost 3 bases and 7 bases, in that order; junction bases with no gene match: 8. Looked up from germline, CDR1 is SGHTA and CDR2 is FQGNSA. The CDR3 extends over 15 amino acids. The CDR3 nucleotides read TGTGCCAGCAGCTTGAATGACAGGGTGGGTGAAAAACTGTTTTTT. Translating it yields CASSLNDRVGEKLFF.

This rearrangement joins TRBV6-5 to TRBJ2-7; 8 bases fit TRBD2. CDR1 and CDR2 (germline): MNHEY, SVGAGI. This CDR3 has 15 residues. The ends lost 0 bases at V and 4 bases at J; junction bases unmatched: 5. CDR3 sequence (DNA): TGTGCCAGCAGTTACTCCGGGACTAGGGGTTACGAGCAGTACTTC. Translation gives CASSYSGTRGYEQYF.

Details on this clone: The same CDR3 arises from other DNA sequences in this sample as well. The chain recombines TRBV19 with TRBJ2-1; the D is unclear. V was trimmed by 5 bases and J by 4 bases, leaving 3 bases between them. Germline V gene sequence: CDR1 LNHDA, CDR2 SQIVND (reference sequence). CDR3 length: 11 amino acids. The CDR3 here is CASSQYNEQFF. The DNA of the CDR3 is TGTGCCAGTAGTCAATACAATGAGCAGTTCTTC.

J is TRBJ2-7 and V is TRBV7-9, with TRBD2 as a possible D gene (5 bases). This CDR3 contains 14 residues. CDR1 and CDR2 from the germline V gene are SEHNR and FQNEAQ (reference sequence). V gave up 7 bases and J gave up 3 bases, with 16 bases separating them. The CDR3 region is CASNSDGEGYEQYF. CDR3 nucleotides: TGTGCCAGCAACTCGGACGGAGAGGGCTACGAGCAGTACTTC.

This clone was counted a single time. CDR3 in amino acids: CASSQRGGNTDTQYF. The DNA for the CDR3 is TGTGCCAGCAGCCAGCGGGGAGGGAACACAGATACGCAGTATTTT. V usage is TRBV6-4 and J usage is TRBJ2-3; 7 positions agree with TRBD2. CDR1 and CDR2 (germline): MRHNA, SNTAGT. This CDR3 has 15 residues. With 6 bases clipped from V and 2 bases from J, the junction kept 8 bases outside the gene matches.

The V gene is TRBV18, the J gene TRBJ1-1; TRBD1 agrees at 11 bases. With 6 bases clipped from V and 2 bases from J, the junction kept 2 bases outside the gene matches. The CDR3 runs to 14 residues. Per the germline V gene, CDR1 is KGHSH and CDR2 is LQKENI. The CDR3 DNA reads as TGTGCCAGCTCTGGGACAGGGGGAAACACTGAAGCTTTCTTT. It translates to CASSGTGGNTEAFF. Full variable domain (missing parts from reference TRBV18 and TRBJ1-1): NAGVMQNPRHLVRRRGQEARLRCSPMKGHSHVYWYRQLPEEGLKFMVYLQKENIIDESGMPKERFSAEFPKEGPSILRIQQVVRGDSAAYFCASSGTGGNTEAFFGQGTRLTVV.

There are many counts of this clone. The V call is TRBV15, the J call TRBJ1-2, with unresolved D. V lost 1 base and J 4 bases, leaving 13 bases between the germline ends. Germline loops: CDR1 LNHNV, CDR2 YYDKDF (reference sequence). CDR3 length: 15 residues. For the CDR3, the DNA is TGTGCCACCAGCAGAGTTACCTCGATCGGCTATGGCTACACCTTC. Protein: CATSRVTSIGYGYTF. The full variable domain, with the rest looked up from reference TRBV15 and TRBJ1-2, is DAMVIQNPRYQVTQFGKPVTLSCSQTLNHNVMYWYQQKSSQAPKLLFHYYDKDFNNEADTPDNFQSRRPNTSFCFLDIRSPGLGDTAMYLCATSRVTSIGYGYTFGSGTRLTVV.

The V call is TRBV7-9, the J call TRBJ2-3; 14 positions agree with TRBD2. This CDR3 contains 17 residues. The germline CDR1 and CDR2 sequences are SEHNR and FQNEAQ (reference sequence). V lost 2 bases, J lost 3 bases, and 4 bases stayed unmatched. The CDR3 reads CASSLWTSGRRTDTQYF. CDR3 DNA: TGTGCCAGCAGCTTATGGACTAGCGGGAGGCGAACAGATACGCAGTATTTT.

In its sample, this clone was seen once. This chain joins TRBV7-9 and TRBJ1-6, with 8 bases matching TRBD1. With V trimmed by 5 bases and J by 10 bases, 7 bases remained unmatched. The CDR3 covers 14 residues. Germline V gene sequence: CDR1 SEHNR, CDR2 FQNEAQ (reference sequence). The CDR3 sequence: CASSSTGGGSPLHF. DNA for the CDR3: TGTGCCAGCAGCAGTACAGGGGGTGGATCACCCCTCCACTTT.

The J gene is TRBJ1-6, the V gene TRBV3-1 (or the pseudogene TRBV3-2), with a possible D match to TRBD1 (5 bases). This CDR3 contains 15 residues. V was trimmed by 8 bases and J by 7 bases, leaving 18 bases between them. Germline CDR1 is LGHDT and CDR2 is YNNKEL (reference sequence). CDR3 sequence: CASRLGVRANSPLHF. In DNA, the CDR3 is TGTGCCAGCCGCCTAGGTGTCAGGGCAAATTCACCCCTCCACTTT.

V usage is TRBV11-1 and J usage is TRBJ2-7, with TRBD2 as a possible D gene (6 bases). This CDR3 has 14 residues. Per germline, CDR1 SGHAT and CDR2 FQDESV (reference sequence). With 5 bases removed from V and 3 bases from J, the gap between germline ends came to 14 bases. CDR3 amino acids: CASSPTQGGYEQYF. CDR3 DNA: TGTGCCAGCAGCCCGACGCAGGGAGGCTACGAGCAGTACTTC. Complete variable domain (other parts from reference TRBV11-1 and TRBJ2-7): EAEVAQSPRYKITEKSQAVAFWCDPISGHATLYWYRQILGQGPELLVQFQDESVVDDSQLPKDRFSAERLKGVDSTLKIQPAELGDSAMYLCASSPTQGGYEQYFGPGTRLTVT.

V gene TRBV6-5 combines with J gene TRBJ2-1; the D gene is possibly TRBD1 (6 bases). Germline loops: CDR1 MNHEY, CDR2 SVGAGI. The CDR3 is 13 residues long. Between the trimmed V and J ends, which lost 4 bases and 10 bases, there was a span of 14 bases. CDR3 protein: CASSSSAGTEQFF. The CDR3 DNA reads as TGTGCCAGCAGTTCGTCAGCCGGGACAGAGCAGTTCTTC.

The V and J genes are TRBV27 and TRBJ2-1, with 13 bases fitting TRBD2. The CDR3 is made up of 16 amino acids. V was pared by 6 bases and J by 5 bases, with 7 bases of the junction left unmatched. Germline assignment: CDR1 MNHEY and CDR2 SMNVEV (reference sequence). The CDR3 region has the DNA TGTGCCAGCAGCGCACAGGGACTAGCGGGAAACAATGAGCAGTTCTTC. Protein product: CASSAQGLAGNNEQFF.

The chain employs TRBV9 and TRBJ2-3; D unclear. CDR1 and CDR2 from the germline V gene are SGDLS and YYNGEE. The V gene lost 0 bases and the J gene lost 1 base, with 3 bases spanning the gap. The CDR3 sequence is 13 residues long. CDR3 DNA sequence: TGTGCCAGCAGCGTAGGAGGCACAGATACGCAGTATTTT. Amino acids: CASSVGGTDTQYF.

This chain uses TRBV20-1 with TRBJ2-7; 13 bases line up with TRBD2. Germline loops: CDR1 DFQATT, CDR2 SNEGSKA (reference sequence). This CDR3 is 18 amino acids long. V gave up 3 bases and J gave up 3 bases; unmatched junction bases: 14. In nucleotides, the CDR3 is TGCAGTGCTAGTGTGGGACTAGCGGGGCGGGGGATCATCTACGAGCAGTACTTC. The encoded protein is CSASVGLAGRGIIYEQYF.

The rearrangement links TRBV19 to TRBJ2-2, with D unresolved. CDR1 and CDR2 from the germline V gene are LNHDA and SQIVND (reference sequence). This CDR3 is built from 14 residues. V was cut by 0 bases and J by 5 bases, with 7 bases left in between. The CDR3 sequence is CASSIDSRTGELFF. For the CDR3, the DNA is TGTGCCAGTAGTATAGACTCCAGAACCGGGGAGCTGTTTTTT.

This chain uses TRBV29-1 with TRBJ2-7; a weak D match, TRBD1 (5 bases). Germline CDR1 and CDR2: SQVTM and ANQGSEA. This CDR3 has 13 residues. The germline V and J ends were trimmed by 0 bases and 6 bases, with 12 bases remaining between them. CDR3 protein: CSVEDRQGSEQYF. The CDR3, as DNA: TGCAGCGTTGAAGATCGGCAGGGAAGCGAGCAGTACTTC.

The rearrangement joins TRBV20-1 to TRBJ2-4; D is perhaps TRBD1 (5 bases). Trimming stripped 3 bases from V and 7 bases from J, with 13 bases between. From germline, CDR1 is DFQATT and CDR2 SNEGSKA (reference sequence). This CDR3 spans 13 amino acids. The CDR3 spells CSASRQGENIQYF. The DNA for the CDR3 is TGCAGTGCTAGTAGGCAGGGCGAGAACATTCAGTACTTC.

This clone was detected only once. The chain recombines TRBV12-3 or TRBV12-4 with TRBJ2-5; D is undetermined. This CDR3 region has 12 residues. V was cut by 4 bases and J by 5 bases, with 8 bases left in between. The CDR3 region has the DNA TGTGCCAGCAGTTCGGGTGCCGAGACCCAGTACTTC. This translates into CASSSGAETQYF.

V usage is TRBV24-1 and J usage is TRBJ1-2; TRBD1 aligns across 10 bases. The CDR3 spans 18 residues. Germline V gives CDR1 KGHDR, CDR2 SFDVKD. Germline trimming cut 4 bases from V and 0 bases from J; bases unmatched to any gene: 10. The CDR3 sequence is CATSDPPGQGSTNYGYTF. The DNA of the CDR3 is TGTGCCACCAGTGACCCTCCGGGACAGGGGTCTACTAACTATGGCTACACCTTC.

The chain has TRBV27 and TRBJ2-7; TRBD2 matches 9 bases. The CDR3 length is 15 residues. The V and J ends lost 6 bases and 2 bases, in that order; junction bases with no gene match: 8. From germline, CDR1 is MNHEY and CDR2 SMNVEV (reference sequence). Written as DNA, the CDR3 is TGTGCCAGCAGCTCGGGACTAGCCGTGGCCTACGAGCAGTACTTC. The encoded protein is CASSSGLAVAYEQYF.

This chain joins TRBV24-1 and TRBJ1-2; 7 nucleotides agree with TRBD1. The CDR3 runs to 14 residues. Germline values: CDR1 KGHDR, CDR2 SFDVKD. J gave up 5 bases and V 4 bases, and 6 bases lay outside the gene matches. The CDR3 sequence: CATSDPGQSYGYTF. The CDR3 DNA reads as TGTGCCACCAGTGACCCGGGACAGAGTTATGGCTACACCTTC.

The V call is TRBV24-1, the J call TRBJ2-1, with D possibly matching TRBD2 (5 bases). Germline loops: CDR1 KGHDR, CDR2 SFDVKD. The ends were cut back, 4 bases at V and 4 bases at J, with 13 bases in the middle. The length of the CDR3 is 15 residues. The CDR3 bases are TGTGCCACCAGTGAAGCAGGACGGGGTTACAATGAGCAGTTCTTC. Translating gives CATSEAGRGYNEQFF.

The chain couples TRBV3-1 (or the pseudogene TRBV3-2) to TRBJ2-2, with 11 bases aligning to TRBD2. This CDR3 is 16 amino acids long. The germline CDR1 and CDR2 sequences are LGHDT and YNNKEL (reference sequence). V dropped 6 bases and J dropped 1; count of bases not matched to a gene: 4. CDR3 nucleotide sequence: TGTGCCAGCAGAGATACTAGCGGGAGGAACACCGGGGAGCTGTTTTTT. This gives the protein CASRDTSGRNTGELFF.

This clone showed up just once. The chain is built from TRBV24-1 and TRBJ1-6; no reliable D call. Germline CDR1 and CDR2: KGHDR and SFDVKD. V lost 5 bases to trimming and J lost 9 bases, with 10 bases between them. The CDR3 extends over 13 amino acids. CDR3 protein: CATSAESGSPLHF. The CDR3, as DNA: TGTGCCACCAGTGCGGAGTCCGGTTCACCCCTCCACTTT.

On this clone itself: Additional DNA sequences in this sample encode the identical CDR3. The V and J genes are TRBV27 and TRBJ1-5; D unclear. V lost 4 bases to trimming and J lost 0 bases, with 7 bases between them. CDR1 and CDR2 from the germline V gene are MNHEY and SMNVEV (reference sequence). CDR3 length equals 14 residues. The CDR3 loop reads CASSSRSSNQPQHF. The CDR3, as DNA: TGTGCCAGCAGTTCCCGGTCTAGCAATCAGCCCCAGCATTTT.

The CDR3 region is CASSFRRGGSEAFF. CDR3 sequence (DNA): TGTGCCAGCAGCTTTCGCAGGGGAGGGTCTGAAGCTTTCTTT. The rearrangement links TRBV5-8 to TRBJ1-1, with D tentatively TRBD1 (6 bases). The CDR3 is 14 residues long. From germline, CDR1 is SGHTS and CDR2 YDEGEE. V lost 2 bases and J 6 bases, leaving 14 bases between the germline ends.

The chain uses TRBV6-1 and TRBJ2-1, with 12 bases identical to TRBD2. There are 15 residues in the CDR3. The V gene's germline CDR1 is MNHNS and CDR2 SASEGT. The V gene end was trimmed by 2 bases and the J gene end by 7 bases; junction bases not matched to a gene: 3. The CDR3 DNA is TGTGCCAGCAGTGAAATCCTAGCGGGGGGGAATGAGCAGTTCTTC. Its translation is CASSEILAGGNEQFF.

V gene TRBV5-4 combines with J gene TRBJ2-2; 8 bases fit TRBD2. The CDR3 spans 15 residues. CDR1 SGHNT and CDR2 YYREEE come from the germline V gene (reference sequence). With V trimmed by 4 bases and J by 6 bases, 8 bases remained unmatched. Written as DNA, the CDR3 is TGTGCCAGCAGCCCGGGACTAGGGACCCCCGGGGAGCTGTTTTTT. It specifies CASSPGLGTPGELFF.